The source of this T cell receptor (beta chain) is a study of vaccination and CD4 T cells after COVID-19. Overall study: Typically, post-vaccine samples were obtained a median about 79 days after dose two, within a range of 14 to 241.

CDR1 SEHNR and CDR2 FQNEAQ come from the germline V gene (reference sequence). V lost 4 bases to trimming and J lost 5 bases, with 23 bases between them. CDR3 length: 17 residues. A note on this clonotype: The antigen is unknown.

Sequencing of DNA taken from cultured CD4+ T cells relied on the Oncomine TCR Beta short-read assay. TCRdb itself ran the PCR reads through MiXCR, one entry per CDR3 protein. The data hold 15,000 to 20,000 distinct CDR3 sequences, with 70% observed a single time. Treatment denoted: approximately 9-day PBMC culture with coronavirus spike peptide pools or control peptides (ViraFEST assay). Using peptide pools, antigen-specific T cells were expanded in ViraFEST before TCRs were sequenced. Half-medium replacement with fresh IL-2 medium took place on days 3 and 7. The chain uses TRBV7-9 and TRBJ1-2; D may be TRBD1 (5 bases). This sequence originates from a human donor who had recovered from COVID-19. The sequenced material came from CD4+ T cells from blood, cultured in vitro. As DNA, the CDR3 is TGTGCCAGCAGCTCCTGGGACCGCGGAGTAGGGGAATATGGCTACACCTTC. Its protein product is CASSSWDRGVGEYGYTF. The full variable domain, with the rest looked up from reference TRBV7-9 and TRBJ1-2, is DTGVSQNPRHKITKRGQNVTFRCDPISEHNRLYWYRQTLGQGPEFLTYFQNEAQLEKSRLLSDRFSAERPKGSFSTLEIQRTEQGDSAMYLCASSSWDRGVGEYGYTFGSGTRLTVV.